This is a list of T cell receptor beta chains from one sample in a study of control samples from healthy donors and cancer patients. Method: immunoSEQ multiplex PCR; TCRdb's copy keeps in-frame clones and lacks some. The table lists tens of thousands of clones, around 90% of them singletons. The sequencing input was PBMCs. These receptors originate from a man aged 40-50 years with colorectal cancer. The CDR3 runs from the conserved cysteine through the conserved F or W. A D gene is named only where the DNA matches it firmly. Clone size is given for some rows only: seen once, a few or many times, or a class if the clone is expanded.

NA	TRBV6-5	TRBJ1-2	NA	CASSRETNNYGYTF	TGTGCCAGCAGTCGCGAGACGAATAACTATGGCTACACCTTC
once	TRBV19	TRBJ1-2	TRBD1	CASSIQGQSNYGYTF	TGTGCCAGTAGTATACAGGGACAGTCTAACTATGGCTACACCTTC
NA	TRBV9	TRBJ2-5	NA	CASSVGTYQETQYF	TGTGCCAGCAGCGTCGGTACGTACCAAGAGACCCAGTACTTC
NA	TRBV18	TRBJ1-6	TRBD1	CASSPVQGVDSPLHF	TGTGCCAGCTCACCCGTTCAGGGGGTGGACTCACCCCTCCACTTT
NA	TRBV19	TRBJ2-5	NA	CASSIVSSQGQETQYF	TGTGCCAGTAGTATAGTAAGTTCACAGGGTCAAGAGACCCAGTACTTC
NA	TRBV5-6	TRBJ1-1	NA	CASSPLGGNTEAFF	TGTGCCAGCAGCCCTCTGGGAGGGAACACTGAAGCTTTCTTT
NA	TRBV10-3	TRBJ2-2	NA	CAISERGGQIGVRELFF	TGTGCCATCAGTGAGAGGGGTGGACAGATTGGTGTGAGGGAGCTGTTTTTT
NA	TRBV18	TRBJ1-2	TRBD1	CASSRATGGDYGYTF	TGTGCCAGCTCACGGGCGACAGGGGGAGACTATGGCTACACCTTC
NA	TRBV6-5	TRBJ1-6	NA	CASSRLDSPLHF	TGTGCCAGCAGCAGGCTAGATTCACCCCTCCACTTT
NA	TRBV27	TRBJ2-7	NA	CASSTGNSYEQYF	TGTGCCAGCAGCACAGGGAATTCCTACGAGCAGTACTTC
NA	TRBV6-1	TRBJ2-7	TRBD2	CASSEESSGGAFEQYF	TGTGCCAGCAGTGAAGAATCTAGCGGGGGGGCATTTGAGCAGTACTTC
once	TRBV5-1	TRBJ2-5	NA	CASSLSGPRQETQYF	TGCGCCAGCAGCTTGTCGGGGCCGAGACAAGAGACCCAGTACTTC
NA	TRBV14	TRBJ1-2	TRBD1	CASSQDRGQFYGYTF	TGTGCCAGCAGCCAAGATCGGGGACAGTTCTATGGCTACACCTTC
NA	TRBV11-2	TRBJ1-4	NA	CASSSWTAANEKLFF	TGTGCCAGCAGCTCGTGGACGGCAGCGAATGAAAAACTGTTTTTT
NA	TRBV20-1	TRBJ1-1	NA	CSARADTEAFF	TGCAGTGCTAGAGCCGACACTGAAGCTTTCTTT
NA	TRBV5-1	TRBJ2-2	NA	CASSLQGGDTGELFF	TGCGCCAGCAGCTTACAGGGCGGGGACACCGGGGAGCTGTTTTTT
NA	TRBV3-1/TRBV3-2	TRBJ2-1	NA	CASSTPRGGFSYNEQFF	TGTGCCAGCAGCACTCCCCGAGGCGGGTTCTCCTACAATGAGCAGTTCTTC
NA	TRBV4-3	TRBJ1-1	NA	CASSLAGAITEAFF	TGCGCCAGCAGCCTTGCAGGGGCGATTACTGAAGCTTTCTTT
few	TRBV11-3	TRBJ2-1	NA	CASSVQGLNEQFF	TGTGCCAGCAGCGTCCAAGGGCTGAATGAGCAGTTCTTC
NA	TRBV3-1/TRBV3-2	TRBJ1-2	NA	CASSQQGYGHTF	TGTGCCAGCAGCCAACAGGGTTACGGTCACACCTTC